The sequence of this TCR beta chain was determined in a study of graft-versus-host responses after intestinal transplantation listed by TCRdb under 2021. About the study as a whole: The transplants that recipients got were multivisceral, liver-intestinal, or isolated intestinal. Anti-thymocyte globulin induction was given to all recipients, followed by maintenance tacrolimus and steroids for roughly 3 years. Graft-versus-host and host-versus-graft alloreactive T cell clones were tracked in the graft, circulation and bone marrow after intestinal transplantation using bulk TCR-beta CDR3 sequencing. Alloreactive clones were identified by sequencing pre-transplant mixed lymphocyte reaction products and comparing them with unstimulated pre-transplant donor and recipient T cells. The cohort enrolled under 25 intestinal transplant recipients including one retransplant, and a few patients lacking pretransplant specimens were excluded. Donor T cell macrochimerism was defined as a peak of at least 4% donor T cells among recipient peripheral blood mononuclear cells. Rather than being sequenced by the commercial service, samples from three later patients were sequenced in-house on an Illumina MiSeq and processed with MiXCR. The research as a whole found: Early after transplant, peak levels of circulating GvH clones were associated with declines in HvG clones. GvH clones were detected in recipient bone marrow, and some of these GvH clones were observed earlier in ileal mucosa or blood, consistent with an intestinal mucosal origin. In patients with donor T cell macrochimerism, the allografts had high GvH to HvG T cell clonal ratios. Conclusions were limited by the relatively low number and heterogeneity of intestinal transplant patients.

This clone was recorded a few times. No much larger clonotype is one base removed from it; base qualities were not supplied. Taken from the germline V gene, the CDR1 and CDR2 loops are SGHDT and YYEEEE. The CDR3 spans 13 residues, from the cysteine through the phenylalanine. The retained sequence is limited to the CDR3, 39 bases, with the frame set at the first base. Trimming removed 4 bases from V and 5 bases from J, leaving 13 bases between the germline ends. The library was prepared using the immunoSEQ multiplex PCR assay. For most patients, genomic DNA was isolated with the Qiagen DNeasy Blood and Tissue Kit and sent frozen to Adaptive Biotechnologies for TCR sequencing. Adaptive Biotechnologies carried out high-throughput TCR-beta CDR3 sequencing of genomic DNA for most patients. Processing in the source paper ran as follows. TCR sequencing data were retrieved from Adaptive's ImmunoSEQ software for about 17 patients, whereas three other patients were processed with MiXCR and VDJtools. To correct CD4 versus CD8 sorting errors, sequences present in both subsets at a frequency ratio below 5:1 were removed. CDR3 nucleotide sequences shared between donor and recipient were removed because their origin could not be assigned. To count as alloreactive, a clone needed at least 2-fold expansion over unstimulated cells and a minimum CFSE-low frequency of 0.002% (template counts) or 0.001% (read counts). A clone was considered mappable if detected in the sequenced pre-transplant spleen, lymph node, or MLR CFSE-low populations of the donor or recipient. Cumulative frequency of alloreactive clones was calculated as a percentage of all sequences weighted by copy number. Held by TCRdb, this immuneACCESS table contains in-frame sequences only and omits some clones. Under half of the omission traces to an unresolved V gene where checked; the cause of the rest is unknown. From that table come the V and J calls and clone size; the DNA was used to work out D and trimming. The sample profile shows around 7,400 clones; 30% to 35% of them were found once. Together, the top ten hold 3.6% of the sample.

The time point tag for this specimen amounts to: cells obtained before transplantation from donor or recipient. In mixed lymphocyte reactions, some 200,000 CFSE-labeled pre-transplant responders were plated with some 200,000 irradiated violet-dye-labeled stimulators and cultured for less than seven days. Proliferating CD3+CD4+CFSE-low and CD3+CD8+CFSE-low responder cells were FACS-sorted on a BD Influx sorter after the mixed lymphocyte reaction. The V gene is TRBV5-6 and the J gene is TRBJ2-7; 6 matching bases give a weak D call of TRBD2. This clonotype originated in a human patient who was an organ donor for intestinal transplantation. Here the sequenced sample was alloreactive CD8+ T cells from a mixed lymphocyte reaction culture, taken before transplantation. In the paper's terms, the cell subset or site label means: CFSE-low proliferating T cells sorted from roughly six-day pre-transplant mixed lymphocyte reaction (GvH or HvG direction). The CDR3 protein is CASSRIPGDEQYF. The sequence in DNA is TGTGCCAGCAGCCGCATTCCGGGGGACGAGCAGTACTTC.